A single sample gave rise to the 13 T cell receptor beta chains below, sequenced in a study of OX40 agonist ivuxolimab in advanced cancers. Some clones are missing from TCRdb's copy, which holds only in-frame ones; the method was immunoSEQ multiplex PCR. Counted here are about 35,000 clones, 80% to 85% occurring once; the ten biggest clones make up 2.6%. Sequences were derived from CD4+ or CD8+ T cells sorted from blood, sampled in a trial of the OX40 agonist ivuxolimab. All receptors come from an adult with an advanced solid tumor such as melanoma, head and neck, liver or kidney cancer.

This clone appeared a few times. This chain uses TRBV30 with TRBJ2-7; 9 nucleotides match TRBD1. CDR1 and CDR2 (germline): GTSNPN, SVGIG (reference sequence). The CDR3 has 14 residues. V shed 3 bases and J 7 bases; nucleotides not matched to a gene: 10. CDR3 region: CAWSQIGTGNEQYF. In nucleotides, the CDR3 is TGTGCCTGGAGCCAAATCGGGACAGGGAATGAGCAGTACTTC.

This clone showed up just once. The genes are TRBV9 and TRBJ2-1, with D possibly being TRBD2 (5 bases). The CDR3 loop spans 16 amino acids. Germline loops: CDR1 SGDLS, CDR2 YYNGEE. V lost 4 bases to trimming and J lost 5 bases, with 19 bases between them. CDR3 protein: CASSPRAGGQHNEQFF. For the CDR3, the DNA is TGTGCCAGCAGCCCACGGGCGGGCGGTCAACACAATGAGCAGTTCTTC.

This sequence joins TRBV5-1 and TRBJ2-3; the D is unclear. V lost 4 bases, J lost 0 bases, and 9 bases lay in between. The CDR3 has 14 residues. CDR1 and CDR2 (germline): SGHRS, YFSETQ. This CDR3 reads CASSHGSSTDTQYF. The CDR3 DNA follows: TGCGCCAGCAGCCATGGCAGTAGCACAGATACGCAGTATTTT.

The CDR3 spells CASSLELDRVETQYF. The CDR3 DNA follows: TGTGCCAGCAGCTTAGAATTAGACAGGGTGGAGACCCAGTACTTC. This chain joins TRBV11-3 and TRBJ2-5; 7 bases are shared with TRBD1. There are 15 residues in the CDR3. V lost 0 bases to trimming and J lost 5 bases; unmatched junction nucleotides: 6. The germline V gene encodes CDR1 SGHNT and CDR2 YENEEA.

The rearrangement joins TRBV5-4 to TRBJ1-2; D is perhaps TRBD1 (6 bases). The CDR3 totals 14 residues. Per the germline V gene, CDR1 is SGHNT and CDR2 is YYREEE (reference sequence). V lost 4 bases to trimming and J lost 2 bases, with 12 bases between them. The CDR3 nucleotides read TGTGCCAGCAGCCCCGGGGGGGCGAACTATGGCTACACCTTC. Amino acids: CASSPGGANYGYTF.

CDR3: CASSLVPNSNQPQHF. The CDR3 DNA sequence: TGTGCCAGCAGTTTAGTCCCCAATAGCAATCAGCCCCAGCATTTT. The chain uses TRBV28 and TRBJ1-5, with D unclear. This CDR3 comprises 15 residues. V was trimmed by 2 bases and J by 0 bases, leaving 8 bases between them. CDR1 and CDR2 from the germline V gene are MDHEN and SYDVKM.

V gene TRBV6-6 combines with J gene TRBJ1-5; D is unresolved. CDR3 length: 12 amino acids. Between the trimmed V and J ends, which lost 7 bases and 0 bases, there was a span of 4 bases. Germline CDR1 is MNHNY and CDR2 is SVGAGI (reference sequence). CDR3 bases: TGTGCCAGCACTCGTAGCAATCAGCCCCAGCATTTT. Amino acid sequence: CASTRSNQPQHF.

The CDR3 DNA reads TGTGCCATCTTGTCTAGCTTGAACACTGAAGCTTTCTTT. Its translation: CAILSSLNTEAFF. This chain connects TRBV10-3 to TRBJ1-1, with D unresolved. CDR1 is ENHRY, CDR2 SYGVKD, per germline. V dropped 8 bases and J dropped 0 bases, with 10 bases sitting between them. The CDR3 length is 13 residues.

The V and J genes are TRBV9 and TRBJ1-6, with TRBD1 identical over 7 bases. CDR1 is SGDLS, CDR2 YYNGEE, per germline. V lost 3 bases to trimming and J lost 5 bases; unmatched junction nucleotides: 2. This CDR3 is built from 14 residues. The CDR3 here is CASSAGTDNSPLHF. Written as DNA, the CDR3 is TGTGCCAGCAGCGCCGGGACAGATAATTCACCCCTCCACTTT.

The V and J genes are TRBV10-2 and TRBJ2-5, with TRBD2 matching 7 bases. CDR1 and CDR2 from the germline V gene are WSHSY and SAAADI. CDR3 size: 13 residues. V lost 4 bases, J lost 3 bases, and 2 bases stayed unmatched. In DNA form, the CDR3 reads TGCGCCAGCAGTGTCGGGACTAAAGAGACCCAGTACTTC. This encodes CASSVGTKETQYF.

This clone was seen just once. This chain uses TRBV7-9 with TRBJ2-5; D assignment may be TRBD1 or TRBD2 (5 bases each). The length of the CDR3 is 13 residues. Germline V gene sequence: CDR1 SEHNR, CDR2 FQNEAQ (reference sequence). Between the trimmed V and J ends, which lost 3 bases and 12 bases, there was a span of 17 bases. The CDR3 is CASSFLGTDPEYF. The CDR3 DNA reads as TGTGCCAGCAGCTTTCTTGGGACCGACCCCGAGTACTTC.

The chain couples TRBV7-8 to TRBJ1-5, with D maybe TRBD1 (5 bases). Trimming stripped 4 bases from V and 3 bases from J, with 10 bases between. The germline CDR1 and CDR2 sequences are SGHVS and FQNEAQ. The CDR3 is made up of 14 amino acids. The CDR3 DNA follows: TGTGCCAGCAGCTGGGACGGTTACAATCAGCCCCAGCATTTT. Protein sequence: CASSWDGYNQPQHF.

In nucleotides, the CDR3 is TGTGCCAGCAGCTTAGACCGGGACAGGACGTACGAGCAGTACTTC. It encodes CASSLDRDRTYEQYF. The genes are TRBV7-2 and TRBJ2-7; 8 bases match TRBD1. The CDR3 loop spans 15 amino acids. Germline CDR1 and CDR2: SGHTA and FQGNSA. The V and J ends lost 1 base and 4 bases, in that order; junction bases with no gene match: 6.